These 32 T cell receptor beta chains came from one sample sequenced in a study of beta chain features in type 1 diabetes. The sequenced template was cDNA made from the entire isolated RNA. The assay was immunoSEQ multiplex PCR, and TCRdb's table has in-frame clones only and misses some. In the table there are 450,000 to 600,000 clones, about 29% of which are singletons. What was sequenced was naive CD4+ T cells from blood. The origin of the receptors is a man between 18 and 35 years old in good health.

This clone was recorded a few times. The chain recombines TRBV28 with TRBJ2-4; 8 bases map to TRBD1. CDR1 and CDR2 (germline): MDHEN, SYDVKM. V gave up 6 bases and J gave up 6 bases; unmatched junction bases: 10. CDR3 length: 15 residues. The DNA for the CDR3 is TGTGCCAGCAGCCGCGAACAGGGGGGAGGAAACATTCAGTACTTC. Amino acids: CASSREQGGGNIQYF. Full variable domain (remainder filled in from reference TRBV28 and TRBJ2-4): DVKVTQSSRYLVKRTGEKVFLECVQDMDHENMFWYRQDPGLGLRLIYFSYDVKMKEKGDIPEGYSVSREKKERFSLILESASTNQTSMYLCASSREQGGGNIQYFGAGTRLSVL.

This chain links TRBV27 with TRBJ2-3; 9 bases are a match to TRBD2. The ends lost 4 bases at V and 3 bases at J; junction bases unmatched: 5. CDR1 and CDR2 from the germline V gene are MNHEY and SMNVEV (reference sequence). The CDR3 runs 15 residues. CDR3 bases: TGTGCCAGCAGTTCATTTAGCGGGAGAACAGATACGCAGTATTTT. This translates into CASSSFSGRTDTQYF.

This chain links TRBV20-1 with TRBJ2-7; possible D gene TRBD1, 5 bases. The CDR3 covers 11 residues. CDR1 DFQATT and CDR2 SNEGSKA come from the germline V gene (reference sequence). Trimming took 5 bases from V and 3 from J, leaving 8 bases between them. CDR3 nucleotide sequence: TGCAGTGCTGGACACGGCTACGAGCAGTACTTC. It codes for CSAGHGYEQYF.

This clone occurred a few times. The CDR3 protein is CASSRLDRFTDTQYF. For the CDR3, the DNA is TGTGCCAGCAGCCGGCTGGACAGGTTCACAGATACGCAGTATTTT. J is TRBJ2-3 and V is TRBV5-8; 7 positions match TRBD1. The ends lost 4 bases at V and 2 bases at J; junction bases unmatched: 7. Germline V gene data show CDR1 as SGHTS and CDR2 as YDEGEE. The CDR3 consists of 15 residues. The full variable domain, its missing parts supplied by reference TRBV5-8 and TRBJ2-3, is EAGVTQSPTHLIKTRGQQATLRCSPISGHTSVYWYQQALGLGLQFLLWYDEGEERNRGNFPPRFSGRQFPNYSSELNVNALELEDSALYLCASSRLDRFTDTQYFGPGTRLTVL.

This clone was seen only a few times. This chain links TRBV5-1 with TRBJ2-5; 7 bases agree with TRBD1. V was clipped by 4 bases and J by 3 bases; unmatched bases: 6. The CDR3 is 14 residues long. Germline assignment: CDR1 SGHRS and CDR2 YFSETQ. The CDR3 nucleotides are TGCGCCAGCAGCGAGACAGGGTATGAAGAGACCCAGTACTTC. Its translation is CASSETGYEETQYF.

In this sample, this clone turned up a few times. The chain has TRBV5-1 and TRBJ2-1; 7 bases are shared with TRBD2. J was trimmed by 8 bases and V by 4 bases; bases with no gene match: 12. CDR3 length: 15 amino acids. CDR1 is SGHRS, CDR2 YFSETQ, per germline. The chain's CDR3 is CASSESGGRVDEQFF. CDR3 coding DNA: TGCGCCAGCAGCGAGAGCGGCGGGAGAGTGGATGAGCAGTTCTTC.

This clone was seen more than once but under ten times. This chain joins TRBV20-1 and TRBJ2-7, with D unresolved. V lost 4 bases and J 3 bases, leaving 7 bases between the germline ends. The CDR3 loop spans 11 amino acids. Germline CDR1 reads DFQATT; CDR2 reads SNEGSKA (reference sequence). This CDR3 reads CSATLDYEQYF. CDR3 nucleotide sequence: TGCAGTGCTACCCTGGACTACGAGCAGTACTTC.

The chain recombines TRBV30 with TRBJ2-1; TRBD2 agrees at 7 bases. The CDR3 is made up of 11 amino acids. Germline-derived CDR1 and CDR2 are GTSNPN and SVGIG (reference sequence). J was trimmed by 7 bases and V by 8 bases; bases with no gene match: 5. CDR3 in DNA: TGTGCCGGGGGAGGGGCGAATGAGCAGTTCTTC. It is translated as CAGGGANEQFF.

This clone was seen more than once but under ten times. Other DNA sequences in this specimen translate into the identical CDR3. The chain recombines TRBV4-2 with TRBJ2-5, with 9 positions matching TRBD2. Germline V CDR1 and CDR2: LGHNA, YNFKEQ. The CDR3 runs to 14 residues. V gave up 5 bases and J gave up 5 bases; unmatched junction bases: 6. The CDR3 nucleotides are TGTGCCAGCAGCAGAACACTAGCGGGTGAGACCCAGTACTTC. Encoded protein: CASSRTLAGETQYF.

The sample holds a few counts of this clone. DNA for the CDR3: TGCAGCGGACAGACAGGGGTGGACACTGAAGCTTTCTTT. As protein: CSGQTGVDTEAFF. The gene calls are TRBV29-1 and TRBJ1-1; TRBD1 matches 8 bases. The germline gives CDR1 SQVTM, CDR2 ANQGSEA. CDR3 length: 13 residues. V was clipped by 7 bases and J by 3 bases; unmatched bases: 7.

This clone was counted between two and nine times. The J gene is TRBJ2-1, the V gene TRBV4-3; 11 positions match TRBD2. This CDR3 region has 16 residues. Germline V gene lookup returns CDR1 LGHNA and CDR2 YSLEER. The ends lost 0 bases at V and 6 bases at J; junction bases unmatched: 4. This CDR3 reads CASSQDALAGGNEQFF. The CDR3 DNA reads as TGCGCCAGCAGCCAAGATGCCCTAGCGGGAGGCAATGAGCAGTTCTTC.

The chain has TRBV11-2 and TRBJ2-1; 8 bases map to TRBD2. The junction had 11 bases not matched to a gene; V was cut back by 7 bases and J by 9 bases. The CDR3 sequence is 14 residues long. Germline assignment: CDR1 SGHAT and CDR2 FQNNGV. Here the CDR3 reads CASTPQAGDGEQFF. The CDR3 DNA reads TGTGCCAGCACCCCGCAAGCGGGAGACGGTGAGCAGTTCTTC. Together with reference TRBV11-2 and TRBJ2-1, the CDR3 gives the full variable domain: EAGVAQSPRYKIIEKRQSVAFWCNPISGHATLYWYQQILGQGPKLLIQFQNNGVVDDSQLPKDRFSAERLKGVDSTLKIQPAKLEDSAVYLCASTPQAGDGEQFFGPGTRLTVL.

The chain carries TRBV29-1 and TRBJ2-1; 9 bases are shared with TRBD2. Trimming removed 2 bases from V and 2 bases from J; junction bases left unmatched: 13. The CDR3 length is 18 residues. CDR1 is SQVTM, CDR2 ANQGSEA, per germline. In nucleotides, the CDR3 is TGCAGCGTTGAACCCCTCCTAGCGGGACCCAATACCTACAATGAGCAGTTCTTC. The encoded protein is CSVEPLLAGPNTYNEQFF.

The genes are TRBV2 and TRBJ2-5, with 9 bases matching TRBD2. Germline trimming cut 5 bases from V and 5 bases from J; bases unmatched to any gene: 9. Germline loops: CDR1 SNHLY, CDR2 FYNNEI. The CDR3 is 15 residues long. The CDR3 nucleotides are TGTGCCAGCAGTTCGGGCGGGAGGGCCCGGGAGACCCAGTACTTC. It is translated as CASSSGGRARETQYF. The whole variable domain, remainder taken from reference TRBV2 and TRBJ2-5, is EPEVTQTPSHQVTQMGQEVILRCVPISNHLYFYWYRQILGQKVEFLVSFYNNEISEKSEIFDDQFSVERPDGSNFTLKIRSTKLEDSAMYFCASSSGGRARETQYFGPGTRLLVL.

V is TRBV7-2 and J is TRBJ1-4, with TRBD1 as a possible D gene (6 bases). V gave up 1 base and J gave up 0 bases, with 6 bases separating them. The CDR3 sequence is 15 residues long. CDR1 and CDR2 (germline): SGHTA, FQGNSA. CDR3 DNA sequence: TGTGCCAGCAGCTTAGGGACAGCAACTAATGAAAAACTGTTTTTT. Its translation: CASSLGTATNEKLFF.

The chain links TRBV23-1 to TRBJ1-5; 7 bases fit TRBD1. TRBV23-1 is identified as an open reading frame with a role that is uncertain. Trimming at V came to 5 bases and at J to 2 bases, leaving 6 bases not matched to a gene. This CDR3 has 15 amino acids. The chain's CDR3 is CASSKTGPGNQPQHF. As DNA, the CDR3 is TGCGCCAGCAGTAAGACAGGGCCCGGCAATCAGCCCCAGCATTTT.

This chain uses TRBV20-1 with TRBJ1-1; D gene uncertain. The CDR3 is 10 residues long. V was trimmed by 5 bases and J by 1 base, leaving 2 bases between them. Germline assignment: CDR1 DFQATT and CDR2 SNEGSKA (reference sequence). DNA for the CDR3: TGCAGTGCTCCGAACACTGAAGCTTTCTTT. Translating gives CSAPNTEAFF.

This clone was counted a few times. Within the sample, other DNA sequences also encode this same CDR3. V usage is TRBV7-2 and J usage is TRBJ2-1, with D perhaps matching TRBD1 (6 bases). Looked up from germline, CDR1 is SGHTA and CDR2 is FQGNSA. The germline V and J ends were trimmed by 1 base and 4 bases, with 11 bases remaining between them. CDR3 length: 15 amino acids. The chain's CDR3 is CASSLGGQGYNEQFF. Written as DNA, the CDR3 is TGTGCCAGCAGCTTAGGAGGCCAGGGGTACAATGAGCAGTTCTTC.

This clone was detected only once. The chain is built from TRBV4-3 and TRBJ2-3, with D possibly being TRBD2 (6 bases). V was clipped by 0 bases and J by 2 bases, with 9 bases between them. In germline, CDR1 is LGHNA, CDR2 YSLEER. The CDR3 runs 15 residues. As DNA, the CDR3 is TGCGCCAGCAGCCAAGACACGGGAGCCACAGATACGCAGTATTTT. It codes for CASSQDTGATDTQYF.

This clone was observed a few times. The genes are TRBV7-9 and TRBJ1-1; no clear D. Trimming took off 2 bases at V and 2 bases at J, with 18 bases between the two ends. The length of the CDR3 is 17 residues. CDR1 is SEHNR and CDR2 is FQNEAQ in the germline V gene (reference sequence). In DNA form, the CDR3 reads TGTGCCAGCAGCTTACTTCATCATCCGGAGGTAAACACTGAAGCTTTCTTT. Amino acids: CASSLLHHPEVNTEAFF.

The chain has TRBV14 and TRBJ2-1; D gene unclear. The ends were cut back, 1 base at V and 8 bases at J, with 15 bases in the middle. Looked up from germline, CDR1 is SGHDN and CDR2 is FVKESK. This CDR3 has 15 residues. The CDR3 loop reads CASSQGAPWVHEQFF. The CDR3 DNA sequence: TGTGCCAGCAGCCAAGGAGCGCCCTGGGTCCATGAGCAGTTCTTC.

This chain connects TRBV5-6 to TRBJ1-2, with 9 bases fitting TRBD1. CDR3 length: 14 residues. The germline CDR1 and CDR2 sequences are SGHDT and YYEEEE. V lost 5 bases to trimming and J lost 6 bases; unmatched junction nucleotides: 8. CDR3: CASRVRDREHGYTF. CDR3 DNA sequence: TGTGCCAGCAGGGTACGGGACAGGGAGCATGGCTACACCTTC.

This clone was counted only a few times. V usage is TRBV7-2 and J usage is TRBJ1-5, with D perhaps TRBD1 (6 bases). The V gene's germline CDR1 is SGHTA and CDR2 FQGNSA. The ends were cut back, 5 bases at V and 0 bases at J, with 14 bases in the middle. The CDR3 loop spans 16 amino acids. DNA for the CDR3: TGTGCCAGCAGCGCAGACCGAGGGGGTAGCAATCAGCCCCAGCATTTT. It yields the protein CASSADRGGSNQPQHF.

The CDR3 DNA sequence: TGTGCCAGCAGCTTTCGATTTGGGGATGAAGCTTTCTTT. Translation: CASSFRFGDEAFF. The V and J genes are TRBV7-2 and TRBJ1-1; D is ambiguous. Germline CDR1 is SGHTA and CDR2 is FQGNSA. The CDR3 extends over 13 amino acids. V lost 3 bases and J lost 7, with 12 bases in between.

CDR3 DNA: TGTGCCAGCAGCCGAGACAGGACAGGGGGCACAGATACGCAGTATTTT. It specifies CASSRDRTGGTDTQYF. The chain employs TRBV11-1 and TRBJ2-3, with 9 nucleotides matching TRBD1. V dropped 5 bases and J dropped 1; count of bases not matched to a gene: 7. Germline CDR1 is SGHAT and CDR2 is FQDESV (reference sequence). The CDR3 is made up of 16 amino acids.

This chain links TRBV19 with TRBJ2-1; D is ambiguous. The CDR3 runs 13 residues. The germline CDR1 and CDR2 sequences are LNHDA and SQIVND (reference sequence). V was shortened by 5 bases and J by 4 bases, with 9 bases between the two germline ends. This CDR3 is CASSLGPYNEQFF. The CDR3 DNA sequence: TGTGCCAGTAGTCTCGGACCGTACAATGAGCAGTTCTTC.

CDR3 amino acids: CASSDGRAGETQYF. CDR3 DNA sequence: TGTGCCAGCAGTGACGGCAGGGCGGGAGAGACCCAGTACTTC. This chain joins TRBV2 and TRBJ2-5, with D perhaps TRBD1 or TRBD2 (5 bases each). Germline V CDR1 and CDR2: SNHLY, FYNNEI. This CDR3 is 14 amino acids long. V gave up 3 bases and J gave up 4 bases, with 12 bases separating them.

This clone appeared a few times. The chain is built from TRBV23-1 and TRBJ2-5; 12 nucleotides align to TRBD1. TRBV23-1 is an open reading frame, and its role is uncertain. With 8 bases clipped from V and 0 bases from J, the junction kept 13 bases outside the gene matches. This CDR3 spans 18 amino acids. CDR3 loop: CASSPGTGGEADQETQYF. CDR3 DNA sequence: TGCGCCAGCTCCCCGGGGACAGGGGGCGAAGCGGACCAAGAGACCCAGTACTTC.

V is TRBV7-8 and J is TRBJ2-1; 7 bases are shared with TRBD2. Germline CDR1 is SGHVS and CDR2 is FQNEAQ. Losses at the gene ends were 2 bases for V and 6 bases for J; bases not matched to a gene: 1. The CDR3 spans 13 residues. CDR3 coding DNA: TGTGCCAGCAGCTTACGGACTAGCAATGAGCAGTTCTTC. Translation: CASSLRTSNEQFF. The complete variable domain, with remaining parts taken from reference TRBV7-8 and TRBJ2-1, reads GAGVSQSPRYKVAKRGQDVALRCDPISGHVSLFWYQQALGQGPEFLTYFQNEAQLDKSGLPSDRFFAERPEGSVSTLKIQRTQQEDSAVYLCASSLRTSNEQFFGPGTRLTVL.

The CDR3 DNA reads as TGTGCCAGCAGCCGCACAGGGGGGTATGGCTACACCTTC. This gives the protein CASSRTGGYGYTF. V gene TRBV14 combines with J gene TRBJ1-2, with TRBD1 matching 8 bases. V lost 4 bases to trimming and J lost 5 bases; unmatched junction nucleotides: 3. This CDR3 region has 13 residues. Germline V CDR1 and CDR2: SGHDN, FVKESK. The full variable domain, in which reference TRBV14 and TRBJ1-2 provide the parts outside the CDR3, is EAGVTQFPSHSVIEKGQTVTLRCDPISGHDNLYWYRRVMGKEIKFLLHFVKESKQDESGMPNNRFLAERTGGTYSTLKVQPAELEDSGVYFCASSRTGGYGYTFGSGTRLTVV.

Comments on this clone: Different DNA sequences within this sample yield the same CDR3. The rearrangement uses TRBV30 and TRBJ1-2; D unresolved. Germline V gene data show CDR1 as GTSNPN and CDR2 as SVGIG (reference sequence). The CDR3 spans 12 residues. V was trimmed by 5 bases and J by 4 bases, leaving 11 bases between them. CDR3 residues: CAWSAGSYGYTF. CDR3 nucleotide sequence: TGTGCCTGGTCGGCGGGGTCCTATGGCTACACCTTC. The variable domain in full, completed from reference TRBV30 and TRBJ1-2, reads SQTIHQWPATLVQPVGSPLSLECTVEGTSNPNLYWYRQAAGRGLQLLFYSVGIGQISSEVPQNLSASRPQDRQFILSSKKLLLSDSGFYLCAWSAGSYGYTFGSGTRLTVV.

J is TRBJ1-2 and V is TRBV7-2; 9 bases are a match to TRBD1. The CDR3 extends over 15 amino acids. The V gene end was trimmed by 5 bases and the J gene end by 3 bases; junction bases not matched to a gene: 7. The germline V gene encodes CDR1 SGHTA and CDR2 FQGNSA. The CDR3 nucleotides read TGTGCCAGCAGCACAGGGACAGGGAGTCACTATGGCTACACCTTC. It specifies CASSTGTGSHYGYTF. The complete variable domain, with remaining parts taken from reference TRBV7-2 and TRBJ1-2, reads GAGVSQSPSNKVTEKGKDVELRCDPISGHTALYWYRQSLGQGLEFLIYFQGNSAPDKSGLPSDRFSAERTGGSVSTLTIQRTQQEDSAVYLCASSTGTGSHYGYTFGSGTRLTVV.